This T cell receptor beta chain was found in a study of control samples from healthy donors and cancer patients. Germline CDR1 reads MDHEN; CDR2 reads SYDVKM. The CDR3 totals 16 residues. Between the trimmed V and J ends, which lost 3 bases and 4 bases, there was a span of 18 bases. The assay was immunoSEQ multiplex PCR, and TCRdb's table has in-frame clones only and misses some. The data show 80,000 or so clones, roughly 92% seen once. The V call is TRBV28, the J call TRBJ1-2; a weak D match, TRBD1 (6 bases). Sample: blood. The TCR sequence derives from a woman aged 40-49 years in good health. The CDR3 region is CASSFPLSTGIYGYTF. CDR3 in DNA: TGTGCCAGCAGTTTCCCCCTTTCGACAGGAATCTATGGCTACACCTTC.